The 10 T cell receptor beta chains below come from one sample, sequenced in a study of T cell responses to AZD1222 COVID-19 vaccine. Using immunoSEQ multiplex PCR, the repertoire was profiled, and TCRdb retains in-frame clones only, with some absent. The sample has tens of thousands of clones, 85% seen once. Sequenced material: peripheral blood, taken 28 days after the second AZD1222 dose. The receptors derive from an adult who received the AZD1222 COVID-19 vaccine.

This clone has only a few counts. This rearrangement joins TRBV27 to TRBJ2-7; 13 nucleotides line up with TRBD2. The CDR3 consists of 16 residues. The ends lost 5 bases at V and 2 bases at J; junction bases unmatched: 6. In germline, CDR1 is MNHEY, CDR2 SMNVEV (reference sequence). CDR3 sequence (DNA): TGTGCCAGCAGTCTTGCCGGGACTAGCGGGGCCTACGAGCAGTACTTC. It is translated as CASSLAGTSGAYEQYF.

This chain connects TRBV4-3 to TRBJ1-2, with TRBD1 identical over 11 bases. Germline-derived CDR1 and CDR2 are LGHNA and YSLEER. This CDR3 region has 16 residues. Unmatched junction bases numbered 5, after V lost 0 bases and J lost 5 bases. DNA of the CDR3: TGCGCCAGCAGCCAAGATTGGGGGACAGGGGGATATGGCTACACCTTC. Protein: CASSQDWGTGGYGYTF.

The chain is built from TRBV4-3 and TRBJ2-1; tentative D call: TRBD2 (5 bases). The V gene lost 0 bases and the J gene lost 3 bases, with 18 bases spanning the gap. The CDR3 has 18 amino acids. Germline CDR1 LGHNA, CDR2 YSLEER. This chain's CDR3 is CASSQDPVTRGSYNEQFF. For the CDR3, the DNA is TGCGCCAGCAGCCAAGATCCGGTAACTCGGGGAAGCTACAATGAGCAGTTCTTC.

This clone was recorded only once. V is TRBV19 and J is TRBJ1-3; 8 nucleotides match TRBD1. Trimming cost V 7 bases and J 4 bases; bases outside gene matches: 6. Germline CDR1 reads LNHDA; CDR2 reads SQIVND (reference sequence). The CDR3 runs 14 residues. CDR3 coding DNA: TGTGCCAGTACCCGGACAGGGCAAGGAAACACCATATATTTT. Encoded protein: CASTRTGQGNTIYF.

This chain uses TRBV7-3 with TRBJ2-1, with 10 bases lining up with TRBD2. The CDR3 has 14 residues. The V gene end was trimmed by 6 bases and the J gene end by 7 bases; junction bases not matched to a gene: 6. The V gene's germline CDR1 is SGHTA and CDR2 FQGTGA. The CDR3: CASSSAGGLNEQFF. In DNA, the CDR3 is TGTGCCAGCAGTTCAGCGGGAGGGCTTAATGAGCAGTTCTTC. Full variable domain (outside the CDR3, taken from reference TRBV7-3 and TRBJ2-1): GAGVSQTPSNKVTEKGKYVELRCDPISGHTALYWYRQSLGQGPEFLIYFQGTGAADDSGLPNDRFFAVRPEGSVSTLKIQRTERGDSAVYLCASSSAGGLNEQFFGPGTRLTVL.

The table lists this clone with a few counts. This rearrangement joins TRBV4-2 to TRBJ2-1; the match to TRBD1 covers 10 bases. After removal of 2 bases from V and 8 bases from J, the junction contained 9 bases not matched to a gene. The CDR3 runs to 16 residues. Germline CDR1 LGHNA, CDR2 YNFKEQ. The CDR3 DNA sequence: TGTGCCAGCAGCCAATTGGCGGGACAGGGGTCCCATGAGCAGTTCTTC. This codes for CASSQLAGQGSHEQFF.

This clone showed up just once. The chain employs TRBV12-2 and TRBJ2-4; TRBD2 reflects the table's D call only, with no check against the DNA. TRBV12-2 is tagged as a pseudogene. The length of the CDR3 is 17 residues. The CDR3 loop reads CASRLQLSGRAKNIQYF. CDR3 coding DNA: TGTGCAAGTCGCTTACAGCTTAGCGGGAGAGCCAAAAACATTCAGTACTTC.

This chain uses TRBV19 with TRBJ2-1, with 10 positions matching TRBD2. Germline CDR1 is LNHDA and CDR2 is SQIVND (reference sequence). This CDR3 spans 18 amino acids. After removal of 3 bases from V and 0 bases from J, the junction contained 8 bases not matched to a gene. The CDR3 DNA reads as TGTGCCAGTAGTATTCGGTCTAGCGGGAGATTCTCCTACAATGAGCAGTTCTTC. Amino acids: CASSIRSSGRFSYNEQFF.

The chain couples TRBV15 to TRBJ1-1, with a weak D call TRBD1 (5 bases). This CDR3 comprises 15 residues. Germline V lookup: CDR1 LNHNV, CDR2 YYDKDF (reference sequence). The V end was cut by 0 bases, the J end by 4 bases, with 12 bases between. This CDR3 reads CATSRDFAGPTEAFF. DNA of the CDR3: TGTGCCACCAGCAGAGATTTCGCAGGGCCCACTGAAGCTTTCTTT.

Here the CDR3 reads CASSQERGDGNYEQYF. The CDR3 DNA reads TGTGCCAGCAGCCAAGAAAGGGGTGACGGGAACTACGAGCAGTACTTC. This chain connects TRBV4-2 to TRBJ2-7, with D tentatively TRBD1 or TRBD2 (5 bases each). Trimming left V 0 bases short and J 3 bases short, with 15 bases between. The CDR3 has 16 amino acids. Germline-derived CDR1 and CDR2 are LGHNA and YNFKEQ.